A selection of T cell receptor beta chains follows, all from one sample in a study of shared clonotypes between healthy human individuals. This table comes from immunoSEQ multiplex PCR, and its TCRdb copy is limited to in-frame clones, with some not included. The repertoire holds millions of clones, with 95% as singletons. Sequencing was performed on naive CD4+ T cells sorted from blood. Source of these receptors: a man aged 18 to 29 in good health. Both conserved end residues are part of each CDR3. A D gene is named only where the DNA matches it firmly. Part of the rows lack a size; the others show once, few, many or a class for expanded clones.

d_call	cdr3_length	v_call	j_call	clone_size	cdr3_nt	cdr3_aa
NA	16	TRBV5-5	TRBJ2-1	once	TGTGCCAGCAGCTTGACCGGGACTGTAAACTACAATGAGCAGTTCTTC	CASSLTGTVNYNEQFF
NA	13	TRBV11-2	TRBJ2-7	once	TGTGCCAGCAGCTGGGGATCTTCCTACGAGCAGTACTTC	CASSWGSSYEQYF
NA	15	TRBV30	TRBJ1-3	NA	TGTGCCTGGGGATTACCGGGAGGGCCTGGAAACACCATATATTTT	CAWGLPGGPGNTIYF
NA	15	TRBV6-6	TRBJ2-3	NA	TGTGCCAGCAGTTACTCTTTGGGTGGGGGCGATACGCAGTATTTT	CASSYSLGGGDTQYF
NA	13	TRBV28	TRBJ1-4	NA	TGTGCCAGCAAAACGGGGGGGATTGAAAAACTGTTTTTT	CASKTGGIEKLFF
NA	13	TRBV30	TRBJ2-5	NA	TGTGCCTGGAGTGTTCTAGTCTGGGAGACCCAGTACTTC	CAWSVLVWETQYF
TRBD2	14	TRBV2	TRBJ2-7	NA	TGTGCCAGCATGAGGGAGGGAGGAACCTACGAGCAGTACTTC	CASMREGGTYEQYF
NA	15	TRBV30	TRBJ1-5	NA	TGTGCCTGGAAGCCGGGGGGGACGAGCAATCAGCCCCAGCATTTT	CAWKPGGTSNQPQHF
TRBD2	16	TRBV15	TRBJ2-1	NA	TGTGCCACCAGCAGAGATCGGGCGGGAGGGGGCAATGAGCAGTTCTTC	CATSRDRAGGGNEQFF
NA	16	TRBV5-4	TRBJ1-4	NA	TGTGCCAGCAGCCATCTCAGTAGAGGATCTAATGAAAAACTGTTTTTT	CASSHLSRGSNEKLFF
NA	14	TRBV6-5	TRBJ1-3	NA	TGTGCCAGCGGGGGGGTTAGCTCTGGAAACACCATATATTTT	CASGGVSSGNTIYF
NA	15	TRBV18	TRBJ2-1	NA	TGTGCCAGCTCACCACCCGGGATCTCCTACAATGAGCAGTTCTTC	CASSPPGISYNEQFF
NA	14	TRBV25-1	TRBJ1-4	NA	TGTGCCAGTTCGAGGGCAGGGAGTGGTGAAAAACTGTTTTTT	CASSRAGSGEKLFF
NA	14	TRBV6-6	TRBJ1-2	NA	TGTGCCAGCAGTTCACAGGGAGACAACTATGGCTACACCTTC	CASSSQGDNYGYTF
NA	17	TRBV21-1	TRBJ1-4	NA	TGTGCCAGCATCACCCCGGGCGGGGCGCGGGCTAATGAAAAACTGTTTTTT	CASITPGGARANEKLFF
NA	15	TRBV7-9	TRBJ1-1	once	TGTGCCAGCAGCTTAGTGGGGGTAGCGAACACTGAAGCTTTCTTT	CASSLVGVANTEAFF
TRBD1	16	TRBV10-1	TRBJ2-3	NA	TGCGCCAGCAGTCCTCAGGCAGGGGGTGGGAAATTACCGCAGTATTTT	CASSPQAGGGKLPQYF
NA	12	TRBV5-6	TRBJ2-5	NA	TGTGCCAGCAGCTTGAGAGCCCAGACCCAGTACTTC	CASSLRAQTQYF
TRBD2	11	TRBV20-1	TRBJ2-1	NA	TGCAGTGCTAGAGAAGGGACTAGCCAGTTCTTC	CSAREGTSQFF
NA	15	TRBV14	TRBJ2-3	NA	TGTGCCAGCAGCCAAGAGGCTAGAAGCACAGATACGCAGTATTTT	CASSQEARSTDTQYF
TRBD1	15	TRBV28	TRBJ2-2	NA	TGTGCCAGCAGATCAAGCGGGACAGGGGCCGGGGAGCTGTTTTTT	CASRSSGTGAGELFF
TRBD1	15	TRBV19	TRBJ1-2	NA	TGTGCCAGTAGCGAGGGGAAGGGGGCAGACTATGGCTACACCTTC	CASSEGKGADYGYTF
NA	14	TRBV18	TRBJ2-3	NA	TGTGCCAGCTCACCGGTGGAGTACACAGATACGCAGTATTTT	CASSPVEYTDTQYF
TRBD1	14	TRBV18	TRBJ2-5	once	TGTGCCAGCTCACTGAGGGACAGACAAGAGACCCAGTACTTC	CASSLRDRQETQYF
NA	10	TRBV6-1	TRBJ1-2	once	TGTGCCATCCGGAAAGGTCGCTACACCTTC	CAIRKGRYTF
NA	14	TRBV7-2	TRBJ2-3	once	TGTGCCAGCAGCCCCGGACTAAGCACAGATACGCAGTATTTT	CASSPGLSTDTQYF
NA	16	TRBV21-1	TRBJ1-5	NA	TGTGCCAGCAGCAAAAAGGGATCAGTCAGCAATCAGCCCCAGCATTTT	CASSKKGSVSNQPQHF
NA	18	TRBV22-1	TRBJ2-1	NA	TGTCCTGGGAGCGCACGGGGCGCGGGAGTAAGCCCCTACAATGAGCAGTTCTTC	CPGSARGAGVSPYNEQFF
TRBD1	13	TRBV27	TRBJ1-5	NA	TGTGCCAGCAGTTTAAACAGGGGTTGGCCCCAGCATTTT	CASSLNRGWPQHF
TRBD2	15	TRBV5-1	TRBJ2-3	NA	TGCGCCAGCAGCTCACGAGCGGGGAGCACAGATACGCAGTATTTT	CASSSRAGSTDTQYF
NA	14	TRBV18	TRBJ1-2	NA	TGTGCCAGCTCACTCGGGACCCCTAACTATGGCTACACCTTC	CASSLGTPNYGYTF
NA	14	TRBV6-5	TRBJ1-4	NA	TGTGCCAGCAGCGCCGGGACAATCTCCGAAAAACTGTTTTTT	CASSAGTISEKLFF
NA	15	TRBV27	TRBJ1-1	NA	TGTGCCAGCAGTTTGGGACTGGGTGGAGGCACTGAAGCTTTCTTT	CASSLGLGGGTEAFF
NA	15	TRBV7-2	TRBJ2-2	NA	TGTGCCAGCAGCTTAGGACTAGGCTACACCGGGGAGCTGTTTTTT	CASSLGLGYTGELFF
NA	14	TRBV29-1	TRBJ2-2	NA	TGCAGCGTTCAAATAGGGTTGAACACCGGGGAGCTGTTTTTT	CSVQIGLNTGELFF
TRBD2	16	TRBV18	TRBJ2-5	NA	TGTGCCAGCTCACCACGAGCTAGCGGGGACCAAGAGACCCAGTACTTC	CASSPRASGDQETQYF
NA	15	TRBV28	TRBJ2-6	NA	TGTGCCAGCAGTTTTCGGAGGGCTGGGGCCAACGTCCTGACTTTC	CASSFRRAGANVLTF
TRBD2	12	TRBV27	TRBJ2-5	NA	TGTGCCAGCAGTTCCAGCGGGAAGACCCAGTACTTC	CASSSSGKTQYF
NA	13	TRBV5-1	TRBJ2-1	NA	TGCGCCAGCAGCTTGGTTGGGCTGAATGAGCAGTTCTTC	CASSLVGLNEQFF
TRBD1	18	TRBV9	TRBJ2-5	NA	TGTGCCAGCAGCGCTGGAGGACAGGGGGGCGGGCACAAAGAGACCCAGTACTTC	CASSAGGQGGGHKETQYF
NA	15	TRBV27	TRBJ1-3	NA	TGTGCCAGCAAGGAGCTTGCGGCGGGGGGAAACACCATATATTTT	CASKELAAGGNTIYF
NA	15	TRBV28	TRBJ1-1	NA	TGTGCCAGCAGTCCTCCCCTTGGGGGGAACACTGAAGCTTTCTTT	CASSPPLGGNTEAFF
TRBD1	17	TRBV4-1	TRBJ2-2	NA	TGCGCCAGCAGCCAAGATAGCCAGGGGGCGGTCACCGGGGAGCTGTTTTTT	CASSQDSQGAVTGELFF
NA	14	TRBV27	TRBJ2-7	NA	TGTGCCAGCAGTTTAAAAGACGGCTCCTACGAGCAGTACTTC	CASSLKDGSYEQYF
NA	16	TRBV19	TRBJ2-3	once	TGTGCCAGTAGTTTAGGACTGGGCGGCAGGGCAGATACGCAGTATTTT	CASSLGLGGRADTQYF
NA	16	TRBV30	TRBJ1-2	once	TGTGCCTGGAGTGTAAGCCATGGGTTCAGGGGAAGAGGCTACACCTTC	CAWSVSHGFRGRGYTF
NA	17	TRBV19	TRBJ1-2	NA	TGTGCCAGTAGTATAGGGCTTTTCACAGGATCCAACTATGGCTACACCTTC	CASSIGLFTGSNYGYTF
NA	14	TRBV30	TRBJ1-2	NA	TGTGCCTGGAGTTCCACCCCCTCGGACTATGGCTACACCTTC	CAWSSTPSDYGYTF
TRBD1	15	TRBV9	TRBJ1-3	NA	TGTGCCAGCAGCGCCCAGACAGGGCCTGGAAACACCATATATTTT	CASSAQTGPGNTIYF
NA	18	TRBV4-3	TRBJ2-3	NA	TGCGCCAGCAGCCAAGACGCTACGGCTACCTCTAGCACAGATACGCAGTATTTT	CASSQDATATSSTDTQYF
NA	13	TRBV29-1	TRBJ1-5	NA	TGCAGCGTTGTTTACGGGGCCAATCAGCCCCAGCATTTT	CSVVYGANQPQHF
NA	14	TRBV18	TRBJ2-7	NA	TGTGCCAGCTCAATCTCTACCGTTTCCTACGAGCAGTACTTC	CASSISTVSYEQYF
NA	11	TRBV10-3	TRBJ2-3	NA	TGTGCCATCAGCAGCACAGATACGCAGTATTTT	CAISSTDTQYF